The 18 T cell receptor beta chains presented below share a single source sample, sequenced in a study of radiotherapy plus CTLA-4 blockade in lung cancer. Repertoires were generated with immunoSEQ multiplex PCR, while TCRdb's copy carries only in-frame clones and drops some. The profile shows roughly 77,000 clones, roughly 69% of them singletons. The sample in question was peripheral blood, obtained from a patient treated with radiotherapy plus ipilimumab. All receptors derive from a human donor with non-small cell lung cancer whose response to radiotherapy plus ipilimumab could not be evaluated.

The CDR3 is CASSQGYGETDTQYF. The CDR3 region has the DNA TGCGCCAGCAGCCAAGGGTACGGAGAAACAGATACGCAGTATTTT. The gene calls are TRBV4-1 and TRBJ2-3; D gene ambiguous. The CDR3 is 15 amino acids. The germline gives CDR1 MGHRA, CDR2 YSYEKL. V was trimmed by 1 base and J by 3 bases, leaving 11 bases between them.

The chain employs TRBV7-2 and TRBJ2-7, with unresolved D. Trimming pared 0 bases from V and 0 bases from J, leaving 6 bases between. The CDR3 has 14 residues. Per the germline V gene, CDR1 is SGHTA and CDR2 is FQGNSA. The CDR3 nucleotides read TGTGCCAGCAGCTTAGCCTCAGGCTCCTACGAGCAGTACTTC. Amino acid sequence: CASSLASGSYEQYF.

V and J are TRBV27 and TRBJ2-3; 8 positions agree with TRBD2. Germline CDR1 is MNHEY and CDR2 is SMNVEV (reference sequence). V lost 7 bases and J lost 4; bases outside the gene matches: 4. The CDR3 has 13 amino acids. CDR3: CASTTGGADTQYF. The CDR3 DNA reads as TGTGCCAGCACTACGGGGGGGGCAGATACGCAGTATTTT.

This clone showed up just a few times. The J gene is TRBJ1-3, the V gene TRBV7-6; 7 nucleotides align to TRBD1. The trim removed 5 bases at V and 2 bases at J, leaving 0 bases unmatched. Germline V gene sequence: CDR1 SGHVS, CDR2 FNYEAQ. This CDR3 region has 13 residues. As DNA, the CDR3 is TGTGCCAGCAGCCAGGGGGCTGGAAACACCATATATTTT. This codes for CASSQGAGNTIYF.

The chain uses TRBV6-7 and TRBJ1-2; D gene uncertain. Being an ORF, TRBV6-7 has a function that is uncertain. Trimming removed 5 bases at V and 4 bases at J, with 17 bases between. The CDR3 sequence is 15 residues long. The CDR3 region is CASSPRGRRSYGYTF. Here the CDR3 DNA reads TGTGCCAGCAGTCCACGAGGCAGGAGGAGCTATGGCTACACCTTC.

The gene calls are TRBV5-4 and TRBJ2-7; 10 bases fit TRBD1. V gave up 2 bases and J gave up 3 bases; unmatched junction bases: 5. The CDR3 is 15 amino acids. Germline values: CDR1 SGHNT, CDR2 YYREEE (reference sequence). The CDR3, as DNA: TGTGCCAGCAGCTTCGGAGACAGGGGGCTCTACGAGCAGTACTTC. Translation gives CASSFGDRGLYEQYF.

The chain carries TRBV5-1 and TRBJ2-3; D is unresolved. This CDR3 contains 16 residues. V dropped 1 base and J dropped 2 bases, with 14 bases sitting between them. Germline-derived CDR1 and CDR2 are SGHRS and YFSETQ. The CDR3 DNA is TGCGCCAGCAGCTTGTCGACATTCAGTGTCACAGATACGCAGTATTTT. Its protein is CASSLSTFSVTDTQYF. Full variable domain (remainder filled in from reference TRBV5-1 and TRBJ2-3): KAGVTQTPRYLIKTRGQQVTLSCSPISGHRSVSWYQQTPGQGLQFLFEYFSETQRNKGNFPGRFSGRQFSNSRSEMNVSTLELGDSALYLCASSLSTFSVTDTQYFGPGTRLTVL.

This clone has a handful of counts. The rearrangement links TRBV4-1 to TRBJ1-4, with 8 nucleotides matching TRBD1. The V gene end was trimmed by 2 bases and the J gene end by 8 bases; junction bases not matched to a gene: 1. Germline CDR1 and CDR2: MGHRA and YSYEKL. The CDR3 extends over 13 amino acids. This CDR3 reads CASSQWDREKLFF. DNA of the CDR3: TGCGCCAGCAGCCAATGGGACAGGGAAAAACTGTTTTTT.

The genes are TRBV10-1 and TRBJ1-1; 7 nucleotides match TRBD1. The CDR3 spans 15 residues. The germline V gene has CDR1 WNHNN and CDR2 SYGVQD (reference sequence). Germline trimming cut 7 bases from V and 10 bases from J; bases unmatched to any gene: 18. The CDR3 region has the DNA TGCGCCAGCATTCCAGGCAGGCGACAGGGCCCCGGAGCTTTCTTT. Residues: CASIPGRRQGPGAFF.

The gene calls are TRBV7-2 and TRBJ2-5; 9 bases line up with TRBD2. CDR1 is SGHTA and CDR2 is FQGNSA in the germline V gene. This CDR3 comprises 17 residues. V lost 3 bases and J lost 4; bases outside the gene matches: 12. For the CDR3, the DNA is TGTGCCAGCAGCTTTGGGTTTGCGGGAGGGGGGGCAGAGACCCAGTACTTC. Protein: CASSFGFAGGGAETQYF. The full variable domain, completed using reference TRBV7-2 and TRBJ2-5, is GAGVSQSPSNKVTEKGKDVELRCDPISGHTALYWYRQSLGQGLEFLIYFQGNSAPDKSGLPSDRFSAERTGGSVSTLTIQRTQQEDSAVYLCASSFGFAGGGAETQYFGPGTRLLVL.

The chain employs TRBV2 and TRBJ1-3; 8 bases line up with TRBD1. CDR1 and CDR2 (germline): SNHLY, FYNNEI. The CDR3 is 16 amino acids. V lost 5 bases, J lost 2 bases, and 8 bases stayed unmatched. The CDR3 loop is CASSHPTGEAGNTIYF. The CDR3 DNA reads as TGTGCCAGCAGTCACCCGACAGGGGAGGCTGGAAACACCATATATTTT.

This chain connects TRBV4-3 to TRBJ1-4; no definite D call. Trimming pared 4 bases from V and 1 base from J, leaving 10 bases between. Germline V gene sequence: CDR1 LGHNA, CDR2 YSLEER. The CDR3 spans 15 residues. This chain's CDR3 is CASSPRPRTNEKLFF. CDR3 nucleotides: TGCGCCAGCAGCCCACGCCCGAGAACTAATGAAAAACTGTTTTTT.

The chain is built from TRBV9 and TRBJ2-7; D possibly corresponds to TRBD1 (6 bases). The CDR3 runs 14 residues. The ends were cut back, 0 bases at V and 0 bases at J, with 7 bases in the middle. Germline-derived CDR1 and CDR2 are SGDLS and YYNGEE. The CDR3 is CASSVAGHSYEQYF. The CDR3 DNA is TGTGCCAGCAGCGTAGCGGGACACTCCTACGAGCAGTACTTC.

CDR3 DNA: TGTGCCAGCAACACAGTAGCAACTAATGAAAAACTGTTTTTT. This translates into CASNTVATNEKLFF. The rearrangement links TRBV7-9 to TRBJ1-4, with D unclear. CDR3 length: 14 amino acids. V was cut by 7 bases and J by 0 bases, with 9 bases left in between. CDR1 is SEHNR and CDR2 is FQNEAQ in the germline V gene (reference sequence).

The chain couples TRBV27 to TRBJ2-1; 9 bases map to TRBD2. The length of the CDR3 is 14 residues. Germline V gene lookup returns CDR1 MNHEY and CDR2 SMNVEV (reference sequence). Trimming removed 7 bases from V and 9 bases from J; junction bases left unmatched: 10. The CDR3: CASTAGGTYGEQFF. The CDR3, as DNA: TGTGCCAGCACAGCGGGGGGCACCTACGGTGAGCAGTTCTTC.

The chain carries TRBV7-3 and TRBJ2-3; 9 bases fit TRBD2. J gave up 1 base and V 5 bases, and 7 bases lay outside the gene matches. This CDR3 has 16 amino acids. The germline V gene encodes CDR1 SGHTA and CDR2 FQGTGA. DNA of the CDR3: TGTGCCAGCAGCCAGGGGCAGCGGGGGGGCACAGATACGCAGTATTTT. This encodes CASSQGQRGGTDTQYF. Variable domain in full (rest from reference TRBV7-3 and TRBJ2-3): GAGVSQTPSNKVTEKGKYVELRCDPISGHTALYWYRQSLGQGPEFLIYFQGTGAADDSGLPNDRFFAVRPEGSVSTLKIQRTERGDSAVYLCASSQGQRGGTDTQYFGPGTRLTVL.

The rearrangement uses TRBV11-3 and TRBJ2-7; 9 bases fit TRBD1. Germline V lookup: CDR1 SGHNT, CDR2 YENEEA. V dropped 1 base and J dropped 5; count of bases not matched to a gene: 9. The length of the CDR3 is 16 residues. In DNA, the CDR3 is TGTGCCAGCAGCTTAGCCCGGGGGACAGGGCGGAACGAGCAGTACTTC. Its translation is CASSLARGTGRNEQYF.

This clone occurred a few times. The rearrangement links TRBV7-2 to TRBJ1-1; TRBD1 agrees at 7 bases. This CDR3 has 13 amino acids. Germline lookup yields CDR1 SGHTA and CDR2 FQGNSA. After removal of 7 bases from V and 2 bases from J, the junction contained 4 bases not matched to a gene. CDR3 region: CASNRDRNTEAFF. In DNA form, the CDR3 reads TGTGCCAGCAACCGGGACAGAAACACTGAAGCTTTCTTT. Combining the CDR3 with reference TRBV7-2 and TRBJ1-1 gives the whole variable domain GAGVSQSPSNKVTEKGKDVELRCDPISGHTALYWYRQSLGQGLEFLIYFQGNSAPDKSGLPSDRFSAERTGGSVSTLTIQRTQQEDSAVYLCASNRDRNTEAFFGQGTRLTVV.